Listed below are T cell receptor beta chains from one sample, sequenced in a study of blood T cell repertoires in COVID-19. This table comes from immunoSEQ multiplex PCR, and its TCRdb copy is limited to in-frame clones, with some not included. Here the sample spans 150,000 to 200,000 clones, roughly 81% being singletons. Source material: peripheral blood. The receptors shown here come from a woman of 80 years or more with COVID-19, enrolled during active disease. CDR3s include the opening cysteine and the closing phenylalanine or tryptophan. The order of the fields is J gene, D gene, V gene, clone size, CDR3 protein, CDR3 DNA. A D gene is named only where the DNA matches it firmly. For some rows the clone size is stated as once, few or many, or as a class when expanded; others skip it.

TRBJ1-2 | - | TRBV24-1 | - | CATSPAGGYGYTF | TGTGCCACCAGTCCAGCGGGAGGCTATGGCTACACCTTC
TRBJ2-2 | - | TRBV25-1 | once | CASTPRAGELFF | TGTGCCAGCACCCCCCGAGCCGGGGAGCTGTTTTTT
TRBJ1-1 | - | TRBV6-5 | - | CASSYGRGGRTEAFF | TGTGCCAGCAGTTACGGGCGGGGGGGGCGGACTGAAGCTTTCTTT
TRBJ2-3 | TRBD1 | TRBV19 | once | CASSLDRRRTDTQYF | TGTGCCAGTAGCCTGGACAGGCGACGCACAGATACGCAGTATTTT
TRBJ2-5 | TRBD1 | TRBV19 | - | CASSLGTAKQETQYF | TGTGCCAGTAGTCTCGGGACAGCCAAGCAAGAGACCCAGTACTTC
TRBJ1-5 | - | TRBV7-9 | - | CASSLPLEQGKDQPQHF | TGTGCCAGCAGCTTACCTCTGGAACAGGGAAAGGATCAGCCCCAGCATTTT
TRBJ2-7 | TRBD1 | TRBV5-4 | many | CASSKDRVEQYF | TGTGCCAGCAGCAAGGACAGGGTTGAGCAGTACTTC
TRBJ2-7 | TRBD2 | TRBV5-1 | - | CASSLAIGLDVYEQYF | TGCGCCAGCAGCTTGGCCATAGGACTAGACGTTTACGAGCAGTACTTC
TRBJ1-1 | - | TRBV6-5 | - | CASRSTVSEAFF | TGTGCCAGCAGGTCCACAGTTTCTGAAGCTTTCTTT
TRBJ1-1 | - | TRBV6-5 | - | CASSFSAVRMNTEAFF | TGTGCCAGCAGTTTCTCGGCGGTTCGGATGAACACTGAAGCTTTCTTT